These 7 T cell receptor beta chains share one sample of origin, sequenced in a study of regulatory T cells in long-lasting Graves disease. iRepertoire HTBI primers and Arm-PCR of CDR3 regions built TCR beta libraries. One entry per CDR3 protein results from TCRdb running MiXCR on the multiplex PCR reads. The data contain about 420,000 distinct CDR3 sequences, around 17% of them singletons. Time point defined: newly diagnosed GD, antithyroid drugs for less than 3 months. RNA isolated from PBMCs was used to make the TCR library. The same data also contributed to another study, on T cells in Graves' hyperthyroidism and ophthalmopathy.

The material was peripheral blood mononuclear cells (PBMCs), obtained at new diagnosis, from a patient treated with antithyroid drugs. These TCRs come from a woman between 18 and 30 years old with Graves disease.

This clonotype was detected many times. The rearrangement uses TRBV29-1 and TRBJ2-7; no clear D gene. The germline CDR1 and CDR2 sequences are SQVTM and ANQGSEA. The CDR3 runs to 12 residues. Deletions cut 2 bases from V and 5 bases from J, with 10 bases between. This CDR3 is CSVELGFHEQYF. CDR3 nucleotides: TGCAGCGTTGAACTGGGGTTCCACGAGCAGTACTTC.

This clonotype was seen a few times. This chain connects TRBV28 to TRBJ1-5, with D perhaps matching TRBD1 (5 bases). This CDR3 contains 15 residues. The germline V gene encodes CDR1 MDHEN and CDR2 SYDVKM. The V and J ends lost 5 bases and 1 base respectively, with 12 bases between them. CDR3 in DNA: TGTGCCAGCAGTCTGAACAGGAGGAGCAATCAGCCCCAGCATTTT. It specifies CASSLNRRSNQPQHF.

The sample holds many counts of this clonotype. The rearrangement joins TRBV28 to TRBJ2-3, with a possible D match to TRBD2 (6 bases). Germline lookup yields CDR1 MDHEN and CDR2 SYDVKM. The CDR3 has 15 residues. Trimming cost V 6 bases and J 2 bases, with 15 bases left between them. CDR3 nucleotide sequence: TGTGCCAGCAGCTTAGTTGGCGGGGACACAGATACGCAGTATTTT. Translation: CASSLVGGDTDTQYF.

This clonotype was counted at least ten times. The chain employs TRBV27 and TRBJ2-3; no clear D. This CDR3 is 16 amino acids long. V was cut by 9 bases and J by 2 bases, with 21 bases left in between. CDR1 is MNHEY and CDR2 is SMNVEV in the germline V gene (reference sequence). CDR3 amino acids: CASEVTTLWDTDTQYF. The CDR3 nucleotides read TGTGCCAGTGAAGTTACGACCCTTTGGGACACAGATACGCAGTATTTT.

The chain couples TRBV2 to TRBJ1-6; no definite D call. The V end lost 7 bases, the J end lost 0 bases, and 7 bases lay between the germline ends. CDR3 length: 14 amino acids. Germline CDR1 and CDR2: SNHLY and FYNNEI. CDR3 region: CASTGSSYNSPLHF. CDR3 nucleotides: TGTGCCAGCACCGGGAGCTCCTATAATTCACCCCTCCACTTT.

This clonotype has ten or more counts. V usage is TRBV19 and J usage is TRBJ2-1, with 9 bases identical to TRBD2. CDR1 and CDR2 (germline): LNHDA, SQIVND (reference sequence). This CDR3 spans 17 amino acids. The V segment lost 3 bases and the J segment 5 bases; nucleotides outside the gene matches: 11. CDR3 in amino acids: CASSIQTGTSTNNEQFF. The CDR3 bases are TGTGCCAGTAGTATCCAGACCGGGACTAGCACGAACAATGAGCAGTTCTTC.

The rearrangement joins TRBV5-1 to TRBJ2-1; D is possibly TRBD1 or TRBD2 (5 bases each). This CDR3 has 14 residues. V shed 6 bases and J shed 2 bases, with 12 bases lying between them. Germline loops: CDR1 SGHRS, CDR2 YFSETQ. For the CDR3, the DNA is TGCGCCAGCACCAGGGAGCCCCCCTACAATGAGCAGTTCTTC. Translation: CASTREPPYNEQFF.